The 18 T cell receptor beta chains given below trace back to one sample, sequenced in a study of T cell repertoires in cytomegalovirus infection. TCRdb re-called the reads with MiXCR, one entry per CDR3 protein. Found here are about 490,000 distinct CDR3 sequences, roughly 10% of them singletons; the top ten hold roughly 10%. The specimen was PBMCs. The receptors were sampled from a human donor in good health (CMV status not recorded). Some clones in this sample may be carry-over from other donors' samples.

A few counts support this clonotype. The rearrangement joins TRBV20-1 to TRBJ2-7; possible D gene TRBD2, 5 bases. CDR1 is DFQATT, CDR2 SNEGSKA, per germline (reference sequence). The CDR3 totals 14 residues. V was clipped by 6 bases and J by 3 bases, with 18 bases between them. The chain's CDR3 is CSAVTVGSGYEQYF. The DNA for the CDR3 is TGCAGTGCCGTGACCGTGGGGAGCGGCTACGAGCAGTACTTC.

This clonotype came up many times. This chain joins TRBV24-1 and TRBJ2-5; tentatively, D is TRBD2 (6 bases). CDR3 length: 13 amino acids. Germline assignment: CDR1 KGHDR and CDR2 SFDVKD. With 6 bases removed from V and 2 bases from J, the gap between germline ends came to 9 bases. In nucleotides, the CDR3 is TGTGCCACCAGTCGGGAGCGGCAAGAGACCCAGTACTTC. Its protein is CATSRERQETQYF.

This clonotype was recorded many times. V is TRBV6-1 and J is TRBJ1-4; D remains unclear. The length of the CDR3 is 13 residues. Per germline, CDR1 MNHNS and CDR2 SASEGT. With 4 bases removed from V and 5 bases from J, the gap between germline ends came to 8 bases. The CDR3 nucleotides read TGTGCCAGCAGTGTGACGGAAAATGAAAAACTGTTTTTT. Its protein product is CASSVTENEKLFF.

Many counts were recorded for this clonotype. The CDR3: CASTGQGLGYTF. The CDR3 coding sequence is TGTGCCAGCACCGGACAGGGATTAGGCTACACCTTC. The V gene is TRBV28, the J gene TRBJ1-2; 8 nucleotides match TRBD1. The germline gives CDR1 MDHEN, CDR2 SYDVKM. V was pared by 7 bases and J by 8 bases, with 6 bases of the junction left unmatched. There are 12 residues in the CDR3.

The chain is built from TRBV28 and TRBJ2-5, with D possibly being TRBD2 (5 bases). The CDR3 loop spans 12 amino acids. From germline, CDR1 is MDHEN and CDR2 SYDVKM. The V end was cut by 7 bases, the J end by 3 bases, with 9 bases between. The CDR3, as DNA: TGTGCCAGCAAGTTCGGGGAAGAGACCCAGTACTTC. Translating it yields CASKFGEETQYF.

In this sample, this clonotype turned up a few times. The V call is TRBV3-1, the J call TRBJ2-3; D unresolved. The CDR3 runs 12 residues. Trimming took off 3 bases at V and 6 bases at J, with 7 bases between the two ends. CDR1 is LGHDT and CDR2 is YNNKEL in the germline V gene (reference sequence). CDR3 sequence: CASSHHGDTQYF. CDR3 nucleotide sequence: TGTGCCAGCAGCCATCACGGGGATACGCAGTATTTT.

This clonotype was counted at least ten times. The J gene is TRBJ2-3, the V gene TRBV12-3 or TRBV12-4; 8 bases map to TRBD1. The trim removed 8 bases at V and 5 bases at J, leaving 3 bases unmatched. CDR3 length: 12 amino acids. The CDR3, as DNA: TGTGCCAGCGGGACAGGAGAAGATACGCAGTATTTT. Its translation is CASGTGEDTQYF.

This clonotype was found a few times. V gene TRBV3-1 combines with J gene TRBJ1-1; TRBD1 aligns across 12 bases. This CDR3 spans 16 amino acids. The germline V gene has CDR1 LGHDT and CDR2 YNNKEL (reference sequence). V gave up 4 bases and J gave up 6 bases; unmatched junction bases: 9. Here the CDR3 DNA reads TGTGCCAGCAGCCGATGGGACAGGGGGCGATGGGCTGAAGCTTTCTTT. It yields the protein CASSRWDRGRWAEAFF.

V gene TRBV20-1 combines with J gene TRBJ2-7; D is perhaps TRBD1 (6 bases). V dropped 1 base and J dropped 0 bases, with 13 bases sitting between them. This CDR3 contains 15 residues. CDR1 is DFQATT, CDR2 SNEGSKA, per germline (reference sequence). The DNA of the CDR3 is TGCAGTGCTAGAGGGGGCGGACAGTTCTCCTACGAGCAGTACTTC. Its protein product is CSARGGGQFSYEQYF.

There are many counts of this clonotype. This chain uses TRBV20-1 with TRBJ2-7, with 7 bases identical to TRBD1. From germline, CDR1 is DFQATT and CDR2 SNEGSKA (reference sequence). The CDR3 covers 13 residues. Trimming cost V 5 bases and J 3 bases; bases outside gene matches: 7. The CDR3 bases are TGCAGTGCTCAACAGGGGCTTGACTACGAGCAGTACTTC. Translating gives CSAQQGLDYEQYF.

The V call is TRBV28, the J call TRBJ1-1; no definite D call. Trimming stripped 11 bases from V and 3 bases from J, with 19 bases between. CDR3 length: 14 residues. CDR1 is MDHEN, CDR2 SYDVKM, per germline. The DNA for the CDR3 is TGTGCCTGCCACACCTGGAGGTCGGACACTGAAGCTTTCTTT. Its translation is CACHTWRSDTEAFF.

This rearrangement joins TRBV27 to TRBJ2-3, with 9 bases aligning to TRBD1. The ends lost 3 bases at V and 3 bases at J; junction bases unmatched: 4. This CDR3 spans 15 amino acids. CDR1 is MNHEY, CDR2 SMNVEV, per germline (reference sequence). CDR3 nucleotide sequence: TGTGCCAGCAGTTTGACAGGGGGGAGGACAGATACGCAGTATTTT. Encoded protein: CASSLTGGRTDTQYF.

This clonotype has a handful of counts. The V call is TRBV5-1, the J call TRBJ2-5, with D perhaps being TRBD1 or TRBD2 (5 bases each). Trimming removed 6 bases from V and 4 bases from J, with 16 bases in between. CDR3 size: 14 residues. CDR1 SGHRS and CDR2 YFSETQ come from the germline V gene. This CDR3 is CASISGAVGETQYF. The CDR3, as DNA: TGCGCCAGCATTTCCGGGGCGGTGGGAGAGACCCAGTACTTC.

This chain connects TRBV14 to TRBJ2-7; no firm D call. Trimming cost V 2 bases and J 5 bases, with 10 bases left between them. This CDR3 has 13 residues. Germline assignment: CDR1 SGHDN and CDR2 FVKESK. CDR3 in amino acids: CASSQIPGNEQYF. The CDR3 region has the DNA TGTGCCAGCAGCCAAATACCCGGTAACGAGCAGTACTTC.

V is TRBV20-1 and J is TRBJ1-2; 7 nucleotides line up with TRBD1. V shed 1 base and J 0 bases; nucleotides not matched to a gene: 11. Germline assignment: CDR1 DFQATT and CDR2 SNEGSKA (reference sequence). The CDR3 runs 17 residues. Here the CDR3 reads CSARGGDREAPNYGYTF. DNA for the CDR3: TGCAGTGCTAGAGGCGGGGACAGAGAAGCCCCTAACTATGGCTACACCTTC.

Many counts were recorded for this clonotype. The chain is built from TRBV11-2 and TRBJ1-2; D not certain. This CDR3 spans 15 amino acids. The V end was cut by 0 bases, the J end by 4 bases, with 12 bases between. Germline V CDR1 and CDR2: SGHAT, FQNNGV. CDR3 DNA: TGTGCCAGCAGCTTAGATCTCGGCCGTTCCTATGGCTACACCTTC. This gives the protein CASSLDLGRSYGYTF. Full variable domain (missing parts from reference TRBV11-2 and TRBJ1-2): EAGVAQSPRYKIIEKRQSVAFWCNPISGHATLYWYQQILGQGPKLLIQFQNNGVVDDSQLPKDRFSAERLKGVDSTLKIQPAKLEDSAVYLCASSLDLGRSYGYTFGSGTRLTVV.

This clonotype was recorded at least ten times. This chain uses TRBV19 with TRBJ2-1, with 9 bases that match TRBD2. Germline V gene lookup returns CDR1 LNHDA and CDR2 SQIVND (reference sequence). The V gene end was trimmed by 4 bases and the J gene end by 6 bases; junction bases not matched to a gene: 7. The CDR3 has 15 residues. CDR3 sequence reads: CASSNGAGGGNEQFF. The CDR3 DNA is TGTGCCAGTAGTAACGGAGCGGGAGGTGGCAATGAGCAGTTCTTC.

This clonotype was counted ten times or more. Mismatch with germline at one junction end may stem from a read error. The chain carries TRBV7-9 and TRBJ2-2; 9 bases align to TRBD2. The germline V gene has CDR1 SEHNR and CDR2 FQNEAQ (reference sequence). CDR3 length: 22 amino acids. The CDR3 reads CASSLRLLGRSAGGSNNGELFF. The CDR3 nucleotides read TGTGCCAGCAGCTTGCGGCTGCTAGGGAGGTCAGCGGGGGGATCGAACAACGGGGAGCTGTTTTTT.